This T cell receptor (beta chain) was obtained from a study of T cell changes during pregnancy in multiple sclerosis. The assay was immunoSEQ multiplex PCR, and TCRdb's table has in-frame clones only and misses some. The sample has roughly 22,000 clones, about 88% seen once. V gave up 3 bases and J gave up 5 bases, with 13 bases separating them. The CDR3 contains 13 residues. Germline V lookup: CDR1 GTSNPN, CDR2 SVGIG (reference sequence). This chain links TRBV30 with TRBJ1-1; weak D call: TRBD1 (5 bases). Sequences were derived from CD4+ T cells from peripheral blood mononuclear cells, sampled in the first trimester of pregnancy. This receptor was obtained from a female donor in good health, enrolled as a control in a pregnancy study. The chain's CDR3 is CAWRLGQGTEAFF. CDR3 DNA sequence: TGTGCCTGGAGGCTGGGGCAGGGTACTGAAGCTTTCTTT.